Sequencing of this T cell receptor (beta chain) was carried out in a study of T cell repertoires in cytomegalovirus infection. Background on the study: It can be stated that public TCR beta signatures indicated CMV infection as well as a matching HLA type.

TCRdb itself ran the reads through MiXCR, one entry per CDR3 protein. Of 570,000 or so distinct CDR3 sequences detected, about 40% appear once; the ten largest clones hold over 45%. Study-wide findings and caveats: CMV carriers having the relevant HLA were flagged by cumulative public TCR beta family frequency.

Germline CDR1 LGHNA, CDR2 YSLEER. This CDR3 has 16 amino acids. V lost 2 bases, J lost 5 bases, and 5 bases stayed unmatched. Comment on this clonotype: Antigen: not known.

The input for sequencing was cultured PBMCs, taken from culture after CMV antigen stimulation. The V gene is TRBV4-3, the J gene TRBJ1-4; TRBD1 matches 10 bases. This receptor was taken from a human donor in good health (CMV status not recorded). Some clones in this sample may be carry-over from other donors' samples. The CDR3 spells CASSQSRTGGNEKLFF. The CDR3 bases are TGCGCCAGCAGCCAAAGTCGGACAGGGGGGAATGAAAAACTGTTTTTT.